A single TCR beta chain is shown here with its context. The clone's antigen remains unknown. There are no base qualities to consult, and no much larger clone falls within one base. This sample is part of a study of blood T cell repertoires in COVID-19 (dated by TCRdb to 2018 to 2020). Describing the broader study: Samples from collaborators originated in the United States, Italy and Spain and spanned both the acute and convalescent phases of COVID-19. The sample metadata nearly always contained a de-identified subject ID, COVID-19 status, age in years and sex. Samples came from the ongoing ImmuneRACE study (first 160 participants) plus 1,254 subjects from 6 global collaborators. The dataset comprised deeply sampled blood TCRbeta repertoires from subjects exposed to, actively infected with, or recovered from COVID-19. The prospective study material was composed of cDNA or gDNA derived from T cells, B-cell-depleted T cells, or PBMCs. Where available, HLA class I and class II types were obtained from metadata supplied by the sample provider rather than from assay-based typing. The repertoires were released in a freely available public database intended as a resource for research on the immune response to SARS-CoV-2. Summary of the overall study and its limitations: Clinical and demographic metadata were provided uncurated, with the amount varying by source and participant.

Reading the germline V gene gives CDR1 KGHSH and CDR2 LQKENI. V is pruned by 3 bases and J by 5 bases, leaving 11 bases of the junction without a gene match. From cysteine to phenylalanine, the CDR3 is 16 amino acids long. The CDR3 DNA has 48 bases and is translated from base 1. Participants in the prospective study were aged roughly 18 to 100 years, lived in about two dozen United States geographic areas, and enrolled through a virtual design. Cohort assignment in the prospective study relied on participant-reported clinical history from a screening survey and a study questionnaire. ImmuneRACE Cohort 3 recovered participants were defined by two consecutive negative NP/OP PCR tests, healthcare professional clearance, or symptom resolution. Each participant in the prospective study had whole blood, serum and a nasopharyngeal or oropharyngeal swab collected by mobile phlebotomists. Prospective study participants could optionally give additional blood draws and questionnaires over an approximately 2-month period. Before DNA extraction, prospective study blood samples were shipped either frozen or at room temperature.

TCRbeta CDR3 regions were amplified from genomic DNA using the immunoSEQ Assay, a bias-controlled multiplex PCR. On the study's bioinformatics: The number of nucleated cells in each sample was estimated by amplification of reference gene primers within the assay. Sequence reads were collapsed and filtered to measure the absolute abundance of every unique TCRbeta CDR3 rearrangement. For each sample, productive Simpson clonality was calculated as the square root of Simpson's diversity index over productive rearrangements. TCRdb obtained this table from immuneACCESS and retained in-frame rearrangements with V and J assigned. These tables miss some clones; where compared with another copy, unresolved V genes account for less than half of the shortfall, and the remainder is unexplained. That table is the source of V, J and clone size, and D and trimming were worked out from the DNA. Present in this sample are 150,000 to 250,000 clones, around 90% of which were seen just once. The ten largest clonotypes hold more than 2% of the sample.

This TCR was sampled from a woman aged 30 to 39 who had recovered from COVID-19. The chain employs TRBV18 and TRBJ1-2, and 8 bases in between align with TRBD1. Sequenced: PBMCs or T cells enriched from blood (not recorded which). The nucleotide sequence reads as follows: TGTGCCAGCTCACCGCAGGGGGCAAGTCGGGGATATGGCTACACCTTC. Its protein product is CASSPQGASRGYGYTF.